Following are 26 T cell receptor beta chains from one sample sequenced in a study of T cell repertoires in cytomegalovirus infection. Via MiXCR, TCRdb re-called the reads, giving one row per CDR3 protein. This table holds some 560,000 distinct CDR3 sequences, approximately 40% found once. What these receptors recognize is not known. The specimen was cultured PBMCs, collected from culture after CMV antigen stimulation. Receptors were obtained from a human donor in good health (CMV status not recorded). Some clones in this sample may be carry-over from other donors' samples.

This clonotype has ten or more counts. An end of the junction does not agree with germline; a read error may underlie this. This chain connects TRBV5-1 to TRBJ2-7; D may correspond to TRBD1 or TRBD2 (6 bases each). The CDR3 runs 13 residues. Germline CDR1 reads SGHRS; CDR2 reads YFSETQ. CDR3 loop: CASSPGAAYEQYF. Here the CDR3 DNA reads TGTGCCAGCAGCCCGGGGGCGGCCTACGAGCAGTACTTC. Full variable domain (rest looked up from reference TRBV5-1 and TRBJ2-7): KAGVTQTPRYLIKTRGQQVTLSCSPISGHRSVSWYQQTPGQGLQFLFEYFSETQRNKGNFPGRFSGRQFSNSRSEMNVSTLELGDSALYLCASSPGAAYEQYFGPGTRLTVT.

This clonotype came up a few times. CDR3 protein: CASSHNGIGRACYNEQFF. DNA for the CDR3: TGCGCCAGCAGTCACAATGGGATTGGGCGGGCGTGTTACAATGAGCAGTTCTTC. The genes are TRBV23-1 and TRBJ2-1, with a tentative D call TRBD2 (5 bases). TRBV23-1 is an open reading frame, and its role is uncertain. V lost 3 bases and J lost 4, with 22 bases in between. The CDR3 extends over 18 amino acids.

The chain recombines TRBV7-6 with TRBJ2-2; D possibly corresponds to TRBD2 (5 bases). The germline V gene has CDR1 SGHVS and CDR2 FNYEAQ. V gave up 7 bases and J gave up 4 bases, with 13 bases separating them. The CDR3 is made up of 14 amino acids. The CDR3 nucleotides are TGTGCCAGCACTCCTAGCCTTATCACCGGGGAGCTGTTTTTT. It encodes CASTPSLITGELFF.

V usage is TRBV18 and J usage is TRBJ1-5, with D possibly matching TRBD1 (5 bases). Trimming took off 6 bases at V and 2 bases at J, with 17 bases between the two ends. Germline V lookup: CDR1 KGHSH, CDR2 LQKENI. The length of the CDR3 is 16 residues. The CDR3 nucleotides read TGTGCCAGCTCCCGGTCGGCAGGGCGAGGCAATCAGCCCCAGCATTTT. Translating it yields CASSRSAGRGNQPQHF.

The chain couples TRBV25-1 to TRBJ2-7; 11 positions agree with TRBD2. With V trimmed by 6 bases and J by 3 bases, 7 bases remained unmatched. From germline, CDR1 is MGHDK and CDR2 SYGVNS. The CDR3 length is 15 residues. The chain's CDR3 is CASRLAGDRGYEQYF. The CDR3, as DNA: TGTGCCAGCAGACTAGCGGGAGACAGGGGCTACGAGCAGTACTTC.

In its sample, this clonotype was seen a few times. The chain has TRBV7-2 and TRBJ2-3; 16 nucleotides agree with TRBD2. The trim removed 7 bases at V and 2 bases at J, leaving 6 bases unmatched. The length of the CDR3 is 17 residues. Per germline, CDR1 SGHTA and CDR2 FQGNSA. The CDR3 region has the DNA TGTGCCAGCACCAAGGGACTAGCGGGGGGGATCACAGATACGCAGTATTTT. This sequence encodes CASTKGLAGGITDTQYF.

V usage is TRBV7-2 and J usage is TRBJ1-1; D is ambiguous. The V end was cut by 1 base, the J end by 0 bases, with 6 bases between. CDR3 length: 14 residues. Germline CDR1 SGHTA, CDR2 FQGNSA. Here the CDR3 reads CASSLVVMNTEAFF. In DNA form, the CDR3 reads TGTGCCAGCAGCTTAGTGGTGATGAACACTGAAGCTTTCTTT.

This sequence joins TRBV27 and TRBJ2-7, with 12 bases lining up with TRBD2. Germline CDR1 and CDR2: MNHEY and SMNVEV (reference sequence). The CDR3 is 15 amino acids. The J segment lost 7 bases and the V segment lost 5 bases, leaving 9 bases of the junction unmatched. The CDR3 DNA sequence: TGTGCCAGCAGTCTCTCTAGCGGGGGGGTTAGTGAGCAGTACTTC. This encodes CASSLSSGGVSEQYF.

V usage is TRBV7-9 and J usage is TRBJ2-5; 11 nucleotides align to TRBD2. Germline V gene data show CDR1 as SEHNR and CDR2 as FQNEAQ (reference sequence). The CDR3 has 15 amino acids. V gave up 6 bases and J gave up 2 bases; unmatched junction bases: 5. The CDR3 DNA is TGTGCCAGCAGTGCGCTAGCGGGGGGACAAGAGACCCAGTACTTC. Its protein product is CASSALAGGQETQYF. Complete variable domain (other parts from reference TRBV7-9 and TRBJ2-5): DTGVSQNPRHKITKRGQNVTFRCDPISEHNRLYWYRQTLGQGPEFLTYFQNEAQLEKSRLLSDRFSAERPKGSFSTLEIQRTEQGDSAMYLCASSALAGGQETQYFGPGTRLLVL.

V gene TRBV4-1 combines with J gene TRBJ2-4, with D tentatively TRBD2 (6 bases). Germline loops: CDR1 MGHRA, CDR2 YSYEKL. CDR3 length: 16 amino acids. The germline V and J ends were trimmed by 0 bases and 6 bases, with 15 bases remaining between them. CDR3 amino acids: CASSQDDSGLLNIQYF. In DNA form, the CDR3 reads TGCGCCAGCAGCCAAGATGATAGCGGACTCCTAAACATTCAGTACTTC.

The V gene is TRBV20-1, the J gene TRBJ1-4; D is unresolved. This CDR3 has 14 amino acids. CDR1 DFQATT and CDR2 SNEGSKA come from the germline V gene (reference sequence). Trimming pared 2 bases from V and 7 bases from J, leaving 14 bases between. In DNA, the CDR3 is TGCAGTGCTAGAAGGCCGGGGAGAAGTGAAAAACTGTTTTTT. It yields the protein CSARRPGRSEKLFF.

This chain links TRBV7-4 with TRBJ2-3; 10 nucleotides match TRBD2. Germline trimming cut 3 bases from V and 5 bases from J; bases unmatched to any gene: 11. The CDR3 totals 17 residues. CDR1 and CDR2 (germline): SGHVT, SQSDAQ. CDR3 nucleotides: TGTGCCAGCAGCTTTCTTGCGGAGCGGGGGGGCCGAGATACGCAGTATTTT. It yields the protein CASSFLAERGGRDTQYF.

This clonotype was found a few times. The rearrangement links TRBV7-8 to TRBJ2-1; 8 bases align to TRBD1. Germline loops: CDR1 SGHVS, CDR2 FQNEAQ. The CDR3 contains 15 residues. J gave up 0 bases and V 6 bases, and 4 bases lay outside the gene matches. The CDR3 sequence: CASSQQGVSYNEQFF. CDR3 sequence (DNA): TGTGCCAGCAGTCAACAGGGGGTCTCCTACAATGAGCAGTTCTTC.

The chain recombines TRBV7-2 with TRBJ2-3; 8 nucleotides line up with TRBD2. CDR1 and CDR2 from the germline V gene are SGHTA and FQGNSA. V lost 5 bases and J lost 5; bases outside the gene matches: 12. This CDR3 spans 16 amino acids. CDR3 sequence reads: CASSHFVAGKKDTQYF. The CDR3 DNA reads TGTGCCAGCAGCCACTTCGTAGCGGGGAAAAAAGATACGCAGTATTTT. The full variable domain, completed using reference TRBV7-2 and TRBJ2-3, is GAGVSQSPSNKVTEKGKDVELRCDPISGHTALYWYRQSLGQGLEFLIYFQGNSAPDKSGLPSDRFSAERTGGSVSTLTIQRTQQEDSAVYLCASSHFVAGKKDTQYFGPGTRLTVL.

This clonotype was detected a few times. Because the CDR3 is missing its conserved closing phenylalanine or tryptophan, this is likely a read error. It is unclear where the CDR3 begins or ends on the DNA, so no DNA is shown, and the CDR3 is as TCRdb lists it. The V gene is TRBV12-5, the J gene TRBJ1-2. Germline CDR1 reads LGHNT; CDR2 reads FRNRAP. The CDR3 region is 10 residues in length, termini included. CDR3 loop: CASGLVGLPR.

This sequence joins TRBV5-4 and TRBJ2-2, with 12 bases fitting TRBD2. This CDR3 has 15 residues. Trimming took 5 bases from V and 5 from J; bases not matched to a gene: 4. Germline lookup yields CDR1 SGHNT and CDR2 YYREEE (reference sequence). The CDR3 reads CASRETSGGTGELFF. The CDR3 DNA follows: TGTGCCAGCAGAGAGACTAGCGGGGGAACCGGGGAGCTGTTTTTT.

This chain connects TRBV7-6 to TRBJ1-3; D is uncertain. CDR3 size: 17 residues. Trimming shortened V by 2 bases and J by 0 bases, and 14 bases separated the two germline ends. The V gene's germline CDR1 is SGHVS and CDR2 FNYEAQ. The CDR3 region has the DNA TGTGCCAGCAGCTTATTGCTGGGTGAGAGCTCTGGAAACACCATATATTTT. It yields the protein CASSLLLGESSGNTIYF.

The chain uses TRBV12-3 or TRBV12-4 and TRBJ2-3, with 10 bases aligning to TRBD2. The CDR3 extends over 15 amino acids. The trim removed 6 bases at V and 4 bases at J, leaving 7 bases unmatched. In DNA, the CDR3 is TGTGCCAGCAGGGTAGCGGGAGGTAGGGCAGATACGCAGTATTTT. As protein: CASRVAGGRADTQYF.

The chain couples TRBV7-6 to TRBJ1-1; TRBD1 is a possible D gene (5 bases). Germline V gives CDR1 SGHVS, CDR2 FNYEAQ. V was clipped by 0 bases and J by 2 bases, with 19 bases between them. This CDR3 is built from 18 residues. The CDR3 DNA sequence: TGTGCCAGCAGCTTAGCTACTCTCGGTTGGGGGGGAAACACTGAAGCTTTCTTT. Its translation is CASSLATLGWGGNTEAFF.

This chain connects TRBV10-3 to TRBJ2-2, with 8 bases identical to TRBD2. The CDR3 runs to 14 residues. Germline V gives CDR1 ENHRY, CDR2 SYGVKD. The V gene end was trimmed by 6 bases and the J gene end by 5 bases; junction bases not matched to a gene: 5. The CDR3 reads CAIRPGLDTGELFF. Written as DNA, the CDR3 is TGTGCCATCAGACCGGGACTAGATACCGGGGAGCTGTTTTTT.

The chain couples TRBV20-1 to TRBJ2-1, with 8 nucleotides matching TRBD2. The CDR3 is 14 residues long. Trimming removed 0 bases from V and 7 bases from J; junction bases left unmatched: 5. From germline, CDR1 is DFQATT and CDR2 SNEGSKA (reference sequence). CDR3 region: CSAREPSGSNEQFF. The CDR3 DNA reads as TGCAGTGCTAGAGAGCCCAGCGGGAGTAATGAGCAGTTCTTC.

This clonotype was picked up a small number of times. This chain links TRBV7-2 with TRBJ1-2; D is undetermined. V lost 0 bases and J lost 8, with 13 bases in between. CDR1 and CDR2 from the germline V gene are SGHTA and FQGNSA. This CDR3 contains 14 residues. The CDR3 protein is CASSLARQGIGYTF. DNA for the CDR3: TGTGCCAGCAGCTTAGCGCGTCAAGGGATCGGCTACACCTTC.

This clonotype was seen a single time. For the CDR3, the DNA is TGTGCCAGCAGGGAGGGTGGCGAGCAGTACTTC. Translation gives CASREGGEQYF. This sequence joins TRBV11-2 and TRBJ2-7; D possibly corresponds to TRBD2 (6 bases). The CDR3 has 11 amino acids. V lost 6 bases and J 6 bases, leaving 9 bases between the germline ends. Germline CDR1 and CDR2: SGHAT and FQNNGV.

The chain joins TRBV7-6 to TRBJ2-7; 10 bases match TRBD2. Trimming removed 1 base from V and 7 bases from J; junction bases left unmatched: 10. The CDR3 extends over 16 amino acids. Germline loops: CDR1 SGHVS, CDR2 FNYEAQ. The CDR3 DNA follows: TGTGCCAGCAGCTTAGGAACTAGCGGGGCAGTACGTGAGCAGTACTTC. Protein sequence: CASSLGTSGAVREQYF.

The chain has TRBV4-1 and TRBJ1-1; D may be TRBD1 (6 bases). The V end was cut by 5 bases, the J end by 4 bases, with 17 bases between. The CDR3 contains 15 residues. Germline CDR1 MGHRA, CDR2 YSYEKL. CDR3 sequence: CASSYRLQGGTEAFF. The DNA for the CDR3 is TGCGCCAGCAGCTATAGATTACAGGGAGGCACTGAAGCTTTCTTT.

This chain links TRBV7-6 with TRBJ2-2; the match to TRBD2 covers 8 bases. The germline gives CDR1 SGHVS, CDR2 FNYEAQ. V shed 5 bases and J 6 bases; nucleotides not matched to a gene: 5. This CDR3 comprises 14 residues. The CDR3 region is CASSRAGEAGELFF. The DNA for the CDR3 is TGTGCCAGCAGCCGAGCGGGAGAGGCCGGGGAGCTGTTTTTT.